This is a list of T cell receptor beta chains from one sample in a study of cytotoxic CD8 clonotypes in ibrutinib-treated CLL. Using immunoSEQ multiplex PCR, the repertoire was profiled, and TCRdb retains in-frame clones only, with some absent. Of roughly 180,000 clones listed, over 55% were seen once; the top ten hold around 15%. The specimen was PBMCs, collected after 24 months of ibrutinib treatment. These receptors were collected from a human donor with chronic lymphocytic leukemia. Each CDR3 is given with its conserved first and last residue. Fields, in order: D gene, J gene, V gene, clone size, CDR3 protein, CDR3 DNA. D genes are given only for firm matches. Only some rows state a clone size, as once, few, many or a class for expanded clones.

-	TRBJ2-5	TRBV12-5	few	CASGPGETQYF	TGTGCTAGTGGTCCCGGGGAGACCCAGTACTTC
-	TRBJ2-5	TRBV2	few	CASSDRTYQETQYF	TGTGCCAGCAGTGATCGGACGTACCAAGAGACCCAGTACTTC
TRBD2	TRBJ2-2	TRBV6-4	-	CASSETSGSIGELFF	TGTGCCAGCAGTGAAACTAGCGGGAGCATCGGGGAGCTGTTTTTT
TRBD2	TRBJ2-3	TRBV7-2	-	CASSLAIAGGPGTDTQYF	TGTGCCAGCAGCTTAGCAATAGCGGGAGGGCCGGGGACAGATACGCAGTATTTT
-	TRBJ2-5	TRBV2	once	CASRSGAQYF	TGTGCCAGCAGGTCCGGGGCCCAGTACTTC
TRBD1	TRBJ1-5	TRBV7-9	-	CASSKDAGTANQPQHF	TGTGCCAGCAGCAAAGACGCCGGGACAGCAAATCAGCCCCAGCATTTT
TRBD1	TRBJ1-5	TRBV7-2	-	CASSSQGGQPQHF	TGTGCCAGCAGCTCACAGGGGGGTCAGCCCCAGCATTTT
TRBD2	TRBJ2-1	TRBV19	-	CASSMVIAGVNDHEQFF	TGTGCCAGTAGTATGGTAATAGCGGGAGTTAATGATCATGAGCAGTTCTTC
-	TRBJ1-1	TRBV10-3	-	CAITPGVAGSLNTEAFF	TGTGCCATCACCCCGGGGGTGGCAGGGAGCTTGAACACTGAAGCTTTCTTT
TRBD1	TRBJ2-7	TRBV30	-	CAWSAPGQGYSYEQYF	TGTGCCTGGAGTGCCCCGGGACAGGGTTACTCCTACGAGCAGTACTTC
-	TRBJ1-2	TRBV15	-	CATSRTGRGPNYGYTF	TGTGCCACCAGCAGGACCGGTAGGGGTCCTAACTATGGCTACACCTTC
TRBD1	TRBJ2-3	TRBV4-3	once	CASSQDERGGSLADTQYF	TGCGCCAGCAGCCAAGATGAGAGAGGGGGCAGTTTGGCAGATACGCAGTATTTT
TRBD1	TRBJ2-7	TRBV6-6	-	CASSLQDRAAEQYF	TGTGCCAGCAGTCTCCAAGACAGGGCCGCCGAGCAGTACTTC
TRBD1	TRBJ1-6	TRBV9	-	CASSVRTGDSPLHF	TGTGCCAGCAGCGTAAGGACAGGGGATTCACCCCTCCACTTT
-	TRBJ1-1	TRBV6-1	-	CASSEGRQGFQGRRAFF	TGTGCCAGCAGTGAGGGAAGGCAGGGCTTTCAGGGGAGAAGAGCTTTCTTT
-	TRBJ1-2	TRBV10-3	-	CAISDGGEVGYTF	TGTGCCATCAGTGACGGAGGGGAAGTTGGCTACACCTTC
-	TRBJ1-2	TRBV18	few	CASSFRGAGYTF	TGTGCCAGCTCCTTCCGGGGGGCTGGCTACACCTTC
TRBD1	TRBJ2-7	TRBV5-1	-	CASSWDRGRDEQYF	TGCGCCAGCAGCTGGGACAGGGGCAGAGACGAGCAGTACTTC
-	TRBJ1-2	TRBV28	-	CASSRLGTRDGYTF	TGTGCCAGCAGTCGCCTCGGGACCAGAGATGGCTACACCTTC
TRBD1	TRBJ2-2	TRBV27	-	CASSSTGQAIRRTGELFF	TGTGCCAGCAGTTCTACGGGACAGGCTATACGACGTACCGGGGAGCTGTTTTTT
-	TRBJ2-1	TRBV6-1	-	CALGPSSSYNEQFF	TGTGCCCTAGGACCGTCGAGCTCCTACAATGAGCAGTTCTTC
TRBD1	TRBJ1-5	TRBV14	-	CASSRTGDNQPQHF	TGTGCCAGCAGCCGGACAGGGGATAATCAGCCCCAGCATTTT
TRBD1	TRBJ2-2	TRBV4-1	-	CASSNAGTGDNTGELFF	TGCGCCAGCAGCAACGCGGGGACAGGGGATAACACCGGGGAGCTGTTTTTT
-	TRBJ2-3	TRBV7-9	once	CASSLRGAGASTDTQYF	TGTGCCAGCAGCTTAAGGGGCGCAGGGGCAAGCACAGATACGCAGTATTTT
TRBD2	TRBJ2-3	TRBV15	few	CATSRFRGTMDTQYF	TGTGCCACCAGCAGATTTCGTGGGACTATGGATACGCAGTATTTT
-	TRBJ1-2	TRBV19	-	CASTAGSYGYTF	TGTGCCAGCACAGCAGGGTCCTATGGCTACACCTTC
-	TRBJ1-1	TRBV6-1	-	CASIGNTEAFF	TGTGCCAGCATTGGGAATACTGAAGCTTTCTTT
TRBD1	TRBJ2-7	TRBV4-1	-	CASSPRDSSYEQYF	TGCGCCAGCAGCCCACGGGACAGTTCCTACGAGCAGTACTTC
-	TRBJ2-1	TRBV11-2	-	CASSFTGDPLNEQFF	TGTGCCAGCAGCTTCACGGGGGACCCACTTAATGAGCAGTTCTTC
-	TRBJ2-7	TRBV4-3	few	CASSQDLFHLDPQYF	TGCGCCAGCAGCCAAGACTTGTTCCATTTGGACCCGCAGTACTTC
TRBD1	TRBJ2-1	TRBV5-1	-	CASSSPGQGFNEQFF	TGCGCCAGCAGCTCACCGGGACAGGGTTTCAATGAGCAGTTCTTC
TRBD2	TRBJ2-4	TRBV7-9	-	CASSLVPSGWNIQYF	TGTGCCAGCAGCTTAGTTCCTAGCGGGTGGAACATTCAGTACTTC
-	TRBJ2-7	TRBV2	-	CASSAGTLTYEQYF	TGTGCCAGCAGTGCCGGGACATTAACCTACGAGCAGTACTTC
-	TRBJ1-2	TRBV4-3	many	CASSQDLGLEYGYTF	TGCGCCAGCAGCCAAGATCTGGGACTCGAATATGGCTACACCTTC
-	TRBJ2-1	TRBV6-1	-	CASRGQGNEQFF	TGTGCCAGCAGAGGACAAGGGAATGAGCAGTTCTTC
TRBD1	TRBJ2-5	TRBV19	once	CASSRKTGGGETQYF	TGTGCCAGTAGTAGAAAAACAGGGGGCGGTGAGACCCAGTACTTC
TRBD1	TRBJ2-7	TRBV28	once	CASSLQTGGLDEQYF	TGTGCCAGCAGCCTTCAGACAGGGGGTCTTGACGAGCAGTACTTC
-	TRBJ2-7	TRBV7-6	-	CASSLASREQYF	TGTGCCAGCAGCTTAGCTTCGAGGGAGCAGTACTTC
-	TRBJ2-7	TRBV27	-	CASRGLSYEQYF	TGTGCCAGCAGGGGTCTCTCCTACGAGCAGTACTTC
-	TRBJ2-5	TRBV7-9	few	CASSPGGQETQYF	TGTGCCAGCAGCCCAGGGGGGCAAGAGACCCAGTACTTC
TRBD2	TRBJ2-5	TRBV4-1	-	CASSLYRGGREGETQYF	TGCGCCAGCAGCCTTTATCGCGGCGGCCGGGAGGGAGAGACCCAGTACTTC
TRBD2	TRBJ2-7	TRBV7-9	-	CASSFASLAGENYEQYF	TGTGCCAGCAGTTTCGCCTCTCTAGCGGGGGAAAACTACGAGCAGTACTTC
-	TRBJ2-2	TRBV11-2	-	CASSLVSNTGELFF	TGTGCCAGCAGCTTAGTCTCAAACACCGGGGAGCTGTTTTTT
-	TRBJ2-7	TRBV30	-	CAWSPPGFGGYEQYF	TGTGCCTGGAGTCCCCCAGGGTTCGGTGGATACGAGCAGTACTTC
-	TRBJ1-2	TRBV7-8	-	CASSLSPQGGYGYTF	TGTGCCAGCAGCTTATCCCCACAGGGAGGGTATGGCTACACCTTC
-	TRBJ2-3	TRBV6-5	-	CASSYLSGHTDTQYF	TGTGCCAGCAGTTATTTGTCGGGGCACACAGATACGCAGTATTTT
-	TRBJ2-3	TRBV5-4	-	CASSLGPDPNTDTQYF	TGTGCCAGCAGCTTGGGTCCAGACCCTAACACAGATACGCAGTATTTT
TRBD1	TRBJ1-2	TRBV10-3	few	CAVTGQGEYGYTF	TGTGCAGTAACGGGGCAGGGGGAATATGGCTACACCTTC
-	TRBJ1-2	TRBV6-5	-	CASSYSSRSLDYGYTF	TGTGCCAGCAGTTACTCGAGTAGGAGTCTAGACTATGGCTACACCTTC
-	TRBJ2-4	TRBV2	-	CAIRTENIQYF	TGTGCCATTCGGACGGAGAACATTCAGTACTTC
TRBD2	TRBJ2-7	TRBV28	-	CASSKLGTSGIYEQYF	TGTGCCAGCAGTAAACTTGGGACTAGCGGGATTTACGAGCAGTACTTC
-	TRBJ1-5	TRBV4-3	-	CASSQAFGTASNQPQHF	TGCGCCAGCAGCCAAGCATTTGGGACGGCTAGCAATCAGCCCCAGCATTTT
-	TRBJ2-3	TRBV15	-	CATSRGRTQGRDTQYF	TGTGCCACCAGCAGAGGCCGAACTCAGGGACGCGATACGCAGTATTTT
TRBD1	TRBJ1-2	TRBV4-2	few	CASSYRGNYGYTF	TGTGCCAGCAGCTACAGGGGAAACTATGGCTACACCTTC
-	TRBJ1-4	TRBV6-6	-	CASSYTVEKLFF	TGTGCCAGCAGTTACACGGTGGAAAAACTGTTTTTT
-	TRBJ1-3	TRBV7-9	few	CASSLGDAAPSGNTIYF	TGTGCCAGCAGCTTAGGGGACGCGGCACCCTCTGGAAACACCATATATTTT
-	TRBJ1-2	TRBV2	-	CASSELAGRYYGYTF	TGTGCCAGCAGTGAACTTGCAGGCAGATACTATGGCTACACCTTC
-	TRBJ2-1	TRBV5-4	-	CASQRATGLDEQFF	TGTGCCAGCCAAAGAGCAACAGGTCTAGATGAGCAGTTCTTC
TRBD1	TRBJ1-2	TRBV6-5	-	CASSRGQGMIYGYTF	TGTGCCAGCAGCCGTGGACAGGGAATGATCTATGGCTACACCTTC
-	TRBJ2-7	TRBV7-2	-	CASSLGGQEQQYF	TGTGCCAGCAGCCTCGGGGGCCAGGAACAGCAGTACTTC